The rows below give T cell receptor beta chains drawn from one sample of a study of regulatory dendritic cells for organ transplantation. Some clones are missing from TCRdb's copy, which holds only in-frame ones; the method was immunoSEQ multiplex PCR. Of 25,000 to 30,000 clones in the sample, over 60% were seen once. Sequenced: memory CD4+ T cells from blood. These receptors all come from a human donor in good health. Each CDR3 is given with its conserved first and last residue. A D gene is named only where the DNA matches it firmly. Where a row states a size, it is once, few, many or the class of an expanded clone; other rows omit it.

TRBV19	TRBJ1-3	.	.	TGTGCCAGTAGTAACCGGCAGTTATTTGGAAACACCATATATTTT	CASSNRQLFGNTIYF
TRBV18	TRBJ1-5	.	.	TGTGCCAGCTCCAATGAAATCGAGGTAGGCGGGAGCAATCAGCCCCAGCATTTT	CASSNEIEVGGSNQPQHF
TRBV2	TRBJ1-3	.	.	TGTGCCAGCAGTGAAAGGAGCCGGGGCGGTGGAAACACCATATATTTT	CASSERSRGGGNTIYF
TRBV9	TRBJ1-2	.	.	TGTGCCAGCAGCGCCCCAGGGTTTGGCTACACCTTC	CASSAPGFGYTF
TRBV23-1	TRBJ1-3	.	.	TGCGCCAGCAGTCAACACAGGGTCCCCCGGGGCCGCTCTGGAAACACCATATATTTT	CASSQHRVPRGRSGNTIYF
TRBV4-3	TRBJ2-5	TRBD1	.	TGCGCCAGCAGCCAGTCGACAGGGGGCCAAGAGACCCAGTACTTC	CASSQSTGGQETQYF
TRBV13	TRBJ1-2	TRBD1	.	TGTGCCAGTCGAGGGAGGGGACAGTCTCACTATGGCTACACCTTC	CASRGRGQSHYGYTF
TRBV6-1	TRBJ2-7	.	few	TGTGCCAGCAGTGAAGCGGTCGGTACGGTCGTGGGGCAGTACTTC	CASSEAVGTVVGQYF
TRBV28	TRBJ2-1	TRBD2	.	TGTGCCAGCAGTTTACGGGGCGGGAGTTCTTACAATGAGCAGTTCTTC	CASSLRGGSSYNEQFF
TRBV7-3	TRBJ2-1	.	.	TGTGCCAGCAGCTTAATGGCTAGCACCTACAATGAGCAGTTCTTC	CASSLMASTYNEQFF
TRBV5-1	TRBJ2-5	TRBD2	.	TGCGCCAGCAGCCCAGCGGGAGGGCTACAAGAGACCCAGTACTTC	CASSPAGGLQETQYF
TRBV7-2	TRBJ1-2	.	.	TGTGCCAGCAGCTTAGATTATTCAGGGGATGGCTACACCTTC	CASSLDYSGDGYTF
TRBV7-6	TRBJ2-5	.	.	TGTGCCAGCAGCTTTATTCGGGGGATAGGGGAGACCCAGTACTTC	CASSFIRGIGETQYF
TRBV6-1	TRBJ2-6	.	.	TGTGCCAGCAGTGAATCAAGCTCCGGGGCCAACGTCCTGACTTTC	CASSESSSGANVLTF
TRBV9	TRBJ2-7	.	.	TGTGCCAGCAGCGTAGGAGGGACACCATCTACCCCCTACGAGCAGTACTTC	CASSVGGTPSTPYEQYF
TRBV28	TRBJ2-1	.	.	TGTGCCAGCAGTTTAGCAGTGGGGCTGCGTAATGAGCAGTTCTTC	CASSLAVGLRNEQFF
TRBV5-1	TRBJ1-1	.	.	TGCGCCAGCCGAGGTCAGGGAGGGGACACTGAAGCTTTCTTT	CASRGQGGDTEAFF
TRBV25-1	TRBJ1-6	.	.	TGTGCCAGCAGTGAATCCGGGGTCTATAATTCACCCCTCCACTTT	CASSESGVYNSPLHF
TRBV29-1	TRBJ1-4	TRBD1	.	TGCAGCGCCGGACAGGGCAATGAAAAACTGTTTTTT	CSAGQGNEKLFF
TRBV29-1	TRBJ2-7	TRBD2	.	TGCAGCGTCACCTCTAGCGGGGACTCCTACGAGCAGTACTTC	CSVTSSGDSYEQYF
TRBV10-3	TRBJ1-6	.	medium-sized	TGTGCCACACGCACAGATTCAGTCTCACCCCTCCACTTT	CATRTDSVSPLHF
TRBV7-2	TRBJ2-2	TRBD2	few	TGTGCCAGCAGCCATCCCGGGGGGGGCGGGAGGTCCACCGGGGAGCTGTTTTTT	CASSHPGGGGRSTGELFF